This entry lists 24 T cell receptor beta chains sequenced from one sample in a study of blood T cell repertoires in COVID-19. Using immunoSEQ multiplex PCR, the repertoire was profiled, and TCRdb retains in-frame clones only, with some absent. The sample has around 70,000 clones, around 70% seen once. Sequencing was performed on peripheral blood. These receptors were taken from a man aged 70 or older with acute or convalescent COVID-19.

Regarding this clone: In the same sample, other DNA sequences code for this CDR3. The CDR3 bases are TGTGCCAGCAGCTTAGGGGGAGGGGCAGATACGCAGTATTTT. This sequence encodes CASSLGGGADTQYF. V gene TRBV7-9 combines with J gene TRBJ2-3; 7 bases match TRBD2. The junction had 2 bases not matched to a gene; V was cut back by 1 base and J by 4 bases. Germline CDR1 reads SEHNR; CDR2 reads FQNEAQ (reference sequence). This CDR3 spans 14 amino acids.

This clone is labeled medium-sized. J is TRBJ2-6 and V is TRBV4-2; D is undetermined. The CDR3 is made up of 19 amino acids. V lost 0 bases, J lost 0 bases, and 15 bases lay in between. Germline CDR1 LGHNA, CDR2 YNFKEQ. CDR3 in amino acids: CASSQDDGEEFSGANVLTF. For the CDR3, the DNA is TGTGCCAGCAGCCAAGACGATGGCGAGGAATTCTCTGGGGCCAACGTCCTGACTTTC.

The chain joins TRBV11-2 to TRBJ1-1, with 7 positions matching TRBD1. Germline V CDR1 and CDR2: SGHAT, FQNNGV. This CDR3 is built from 15 residues. With 5 bases clipped from V and 1 base from J, the junction kept 7 bases outside the gene matches. CDR3 sequence reads: CASSPAYRGNTEAFF. The CDR3, as DNA: TGTGCCAGCAGCCCTGCCTACAGGGGGAACACTGAAGCTTTCTTT.

The genes are TRBV5-6 and TRBJ2-1; 10 bases match TRBD2. Germline trimming cut 2 bases from V and 1 base from J; bases unmatched to any gene: 9. The CDR3 runs 18 residues. The germline gives CDR1 SGHDT, CDR2 YYEEEE. The CDR3 nucleotides read TGTGCCAGCAGCTTCTCTAGCGGGAGCAATCCATCCTACAATGAGCAGTTCTTC. Its translation is CASSFSSGSNPSYNEQFF.

The V call is TRBV28, the J call TRBJ1-5; possibly TRBD1 for D (6 bases). The V gene lost 4 bases and the J gene lost 4 bases, with 8 bases spanning the gap. Germline-derived CDR1 and CDR2 are MDHEN and SYDVKM. The CDR3 consists of 13 residues. The CDR3 reads CASSSRGNQPQHF. In DNA, the CDR3 is TGTGCCAGCAGTTCCAGGGGAAATCAGCCCCAGCATTTT.

Here the CDR3 DNA reads TGTGCCAGCAGCCTTCCTACTAGCGGGAGCCGGGATGAGCAGTTCTTC. This codes for CASSLPTSGSRDEQFF. The rearrangement links TRBV28 to TRBJ2-1, with TRBD2 matching over 11 bases. The CDR3 runs to 16 residues. The ends lost 6 bases at V and 8 bases at J; junction bases unmatched: 12. CDR1 and CDR2 from the germline V gene are MDHEN and SYDVKM.

V usage is TRBV2 and J usage is TRBJ2-7; D unclear. Trimming removed 4 bases at V and 1 base at J, with 14 bases between. CDR3 length: 15 residues. Per the germline V gene, CDR1 is SNHLY and CDR2 is FYNNEI. The CDR3 coding sequence is TGTGCCAGCAGTGGCTTCGACTGGGTATCCTACGAGCAGTACTTC. Protein: CASSGFDWVSYEQYF.

The chain combines TRBV9 with TRBJ2-1; no clear D. The V end lost 2 bases, the J end lost 0 bases, and 9 bases lay between the germline ends. This CDR3 has 15 residues. Germline loops: CDR1 SGDLS, CDR2 YYNGEE. CDR3 coding DNA: TGTGCCAGCAGCGTTGGGCCGACCTCCTACAATGAGCAGTTCTTC. Protein sequence: CASSVGPTSYNEQFF. Based on the CDR3 plus reference TRBV9 and TRBJ2-1, the full variable domain is DSGVTQTPKHLITATGQRVTLRCSPRSGDLSVYWYQQSLDQGLQFLIQYYNGEERAKGNILERFSAQQFPDLHSELNLSSLELGDSALYFCASSVGPTSYNEQFFGPGTRLTVL.

The J gene is TRBJ2-1, the V gene TRBV18, with D possibly being TRBD1 (5 bases). Trimming removed 1 base from V and 2 bases from J, with 15 bases in between. Per germline, CDR1 KGHSH and CDR2 LQKENI. The CDR3 is 17 residues long. In DNA form, the CDR3 reads TGTGCCAGCTCACCACTCGGCAGGGAAGGGCCCTACAATGAGCAGTTCTTC. Amino acid sequence: CASSPLGREGPYNEQFF.

Points on this clone: The same CDR3 also results from other DNA sequences found in this sample. J is TRBJ2-5 and V is TRBV18; tentative D call: TRBD2 (7 bases). This CDR3 is 13 amino acids long. Germline CDR1 KGHSH, CDR2 LQKENI. The ends were cut back, 2 bases at V and 8 bases at J, with 12 bases in the middle. As DNA, the CDR3 is TGTGCCAGCTCACCAAGGGGGGGAGAAACCCAGTACTTC. Protein product: CASSPRGGETQYF.

The V call is TRBV28, the J call TRBJ1-1, with D possibly being TRBD1 (6 bases). Germline lookup yields CDR1 MDHEN and CDR2 SYDVKM. Trimming removed 6 bases at V and 10 bases at J, with 15 bases between. The CDR3 sequence is 12 residues long. The CDR3 DNA sequence: TGTGCCAGCAGCTTTCCGGGACAAAGAGCTTTCTTT. This translates into CASSFPGQRAFF.

The chain has TRBV6-2 or TRBV6-3 and TRBJ2-3, with TRBD2 matching 11 bases. Looked up from germline, CDR1 is MNHEY and CDR2 is SVGEGT. This CDR3 spans 16 amino acids. After removal of 6 bases from V and 2 bases from J, the junction contained 7 bases not matched to a gene. The CDR3 is CASSRGLAGFTDTQYF. The DNA of the CDR3 is TGTGCCAGCAGCCGAGGACTAGCGGGCTTCACAGATACGCAGTATTTT.

The V and J genes are TRBV3-1 (or the pseudogene TRBV3-2) and TRBJ2-7; 12 positions match TRBD2. CDR1 is LGHDT, CDR2 YNNKEL, per germline (reference sequence). This CDR3 has 17 residues. J lost 2 bases, V lost 6 bases, and 11 bases had no gene match. CDR3 residues: CASSLGLAGLDTYEQYF. Here the CDR3 DNA reads TGTGCCAGCAGTCTCGGACTAGCGGGATTAGATACCTACGAGCAGTACTTC.

The V gene is TRBV6-2 or TRBV6-3, the J gene TRBJ2-7; 10 bases are a match to TRBD2. The CDR3 totals 18 residues. CDR1 MNHEY and CDR2 SVGEGT come from the germline V gene. J was trimmed by 4 bases and V by 0 bases; bases with no gene match: 12. The CDR3 spells CASSYSLPASGRRYEQYF. The CDR3 DNA sequence: TGTGCCAGCAGTTACTCGTTACCAGCTAGCGGGAGAAGATACGAGCAGTACTTC.

This CDR3 reads CASSFYRGLNSPLHF. DNA for the CDR3: TGTGCCAGCAGTTTTTACAGGGGGCTTAATTCACCCCTCCACTTT. This chain joins TRBV27 and TRBJ1-6, with 9 bases aligning to TRBD1. The V gene end was trimmed by 3 bases and the J gene end by 6 bases; junction bases not matched to a gene: 3. In germline, CDR1 is MNHEY, CDR2 SMNVEV (reference sequence). CDR3 length equals 15 residues.

The rearrangement uses TRBV3-1 (or the pseudogene TRBV3-2) and TRBJ2-1; a possible D gene is TRBD2 (5 bases). Between the trimmed V and J ends, which lost 3 bases and 10 bases, there was a span of 7 bases. The CDR3 runs 11 residues. CDR1 is LGHDT, CDR2 YNNKEL, per germline (reference sequence). CDR3 loop: CASSHGEEQFF. The CDR3, as DNA: TGTGCCAGCAGCCATGGGGAGGAGCAGTTCTTC.

The genes are TRBV6-5 and TRBJ1-1, with D perhaps matching TRBD1 (6 bases). Germline loops: CDR1 MNHEY, CDR2 SVGAGI. This CDR3 has 15 residues. V dropped 2 bases and J dropped 1 base, with 11 bases sitting between them. CDR3 loop: CASSYLGGGNTEAFF. CDR3 DNA sequence: TGTGCCAGCAGTTACCTAGGGGGGGGGAACACTGAAGCTTTCTTT.

The rearrangement uses TRBV7-9 and TRBJ2-7; 12 nucleotides align to TRBD2. Germline CDR1 reads SEHNR; CDR2 reads FQNEAQ (reference sequence). The CDR3 length is 17 residues. The V gene end was trimmed by 2 bases and the J gene end by 1 base; junction bases not matched to a gene: 6. In DNA, the CDR3 is TGTGCCAGCAGCTTATCTCTAGCGGGAGGGCCTTCCTACGAGCAGTACTTC. This encodes CASSLSLAGGPSYEQYF.

The V gene is TRBV6-2 or TRBV6-3, the J gene TRBJ1-6; the match to TRBD1 covers 7 bases. CDR1 and CDR2 (germline): MNHEY, SVGEGT. The CDR3 spans 15 residues. After removal of 5 bases from V and 9 bases from J, the junction contained 10 bases not matched to a gene. Here the CDR3 reads CASSDGTGEGSPLHF. For the CDR3, the DNA is TGTGCCAGCAGTGACGGAACAGGGGAAGGTTCACCCCTCCACTTT.

V gene TRBV5-1 combines with J gene TRBJ2-7, with a tentative D call TRBD2 (5 bases). The CDR3 contains 15 residues. CDR1 and CDR2 (germline): SGHRS, YFSETQ. The V gene lost 0 bases and the J gene lost 0 bases, with 10 bases spanning the gap. CDR3 sequence reads: CASSLVVGDSYEQYF. In DNA form, the CDR3 reads TGCGCCAGCAGCTTGGTCGTGGGAGACTCCTACGAGCAGTACTTC.

This chain connects TRBV5-1 to TRBJ2-3; no clear D. Trimming took 0 bases from V and 0 from J, leaving 5 bases between them. Looked up from germline, CDR1 is SGHRS and CDR2 is YFSETQ. CDR3 length: 14 residues. In nucleotides, the CDR3 is TGCGCCAGCAGCTTGGAATCTAGCACAGATACGCAGTATTTT. Encoded protein: CASSLESSTDTQYF.

The CDR3 nucleotides are TGTGCCAGCAGTTACTTTAGGACTAGCGGGAGTAATGAGCAGTTCTTC. Its translation is CASSYFRTSGSNEQFF. This chain connects TRBV6-5 to TRBJ2-1; TRBD2 matches at 13 bases. With V trimmed by 1 base and J by 7 bases, 4 bases remained unmatched. This CDR3 has 16 residues. Germline V gene lookup returns CDR1 MNHEY and CDR2 SVGAGI.

The chain has TRBV28 and TRBJ1-6; no clear D gene. Between the trimmed V and J ends, which lost 5 bases and 5 bases, there was a span of 10 bases. The CDR3 extends over 14 amino acids. The germline CDR1 and CDR2 sequences are MDHEN and SYDVKM. CDR3: CASSGGFNNSPLHF. The CDR3 coding sequence is TGTGCCAGCAGTGGAGGGTTTAATAATTCACCCCTCCACTTT.

V is TRBV28 and J is TRBJ1-2, with TRBD1 as a possible D gene (6 bases). The CDR3 has 16 residues. The V gene's germline CDR1 is MDHEN and CDR2 SYDVKM. Trimming removed 7 bases at V and 4 bases at J, with 22 bases between. The CDR3 nucleotides are TGTGCCAGCACCCTGGGTGGGTCCGGGGGGGCCTATGGCTACACCTTC. Translated, it gives CASTLGGSGGAYGYTF.